The 2 T cell receptor beta chains presented below share a single source sample, sequenced in a study of T-cell memory formation after mild COVID-19. TCRdb re-called the 5' RACE reads with MiXCR, one entry per CDR3 protein. Of 200,000 to 250,000 distinct CDR3 sequences in the sample, around 8.8% were seen once. Material: PBMCs or a T cell subset sorted from them (not recorded which). Source of these receptors: a man younger than 35 who had mild COVID-19 (a few samples of this study predate the infection). Cell type and time point are not known.

This clonotype was counted a few times. The chain carries TRBV14 and TRBJ2-1; 8 nucleotides match TRBD1. J was trimmed by 12 bases and V by 1 base; bases with no gene match: 8. From germline, CDR1 is SGHDN and CDR2 FVKESK. This CDR3 comprises 14 residues. The CDR3 here is CASSQARQGTGQFF. CDR3 DNA sequence: TGTGCCAGCAGCCAAGCAAGACAGGGGACAGGGCAGTTCTTC.

V gene TRBV5-6 combines with J gene TRBJ2-5; D is perhaps TRBD1 or TRBD2 (5 bases each). V gave up 4 bases and J gave up 7 bases, with 14 bases separating them. The CDR3 totals 13 residues. The germline CDR1 and CDR2 sequences are SGHDT and YYEEEE. CDR3 amino acids: CASSGAAVGTQYF. DNA for the CDR3: TGTGCCAGCAGCGGGGCAGCGGTGGGGACCCAGTACTTC.